Sequencing of this T cell receptor beta chain was carried out in a study of blood T cells in healthy people across ages. Study-wide points: Per million T cells, TCR beta diversity dropped roughly linearly as age increased.

A second PCR, run for 7 to 11 cycles, used a sample-barcoded 5' primer plus a J-beta primer mix. Each cDNA molecule, via a template-switch adaptor with 12 random nucleotides, was tagged. TCRdb reprocessed the 5' RACE reads with MiXCR, giving one entry per CDR3 protein. The profile covers 870,000 or so distinct CDR3 sequences, with under 35% appearing a single time and around 16% taken by the ten largest. Trimming took 8 bases from V and 6 from J, leaving 12 bases between them. This CDR3 has 12 amino acids. Germline lookup yields CDR1 MNHEY and CDR2 SVGEGT. This clonotype came up many times. The antigen remains unidentified.

The genes are TRBV6-2 or TRBV6-3 and TRBJ2-3, with unresolved D. This receptor was obtained from a woman older than 75 in good health. The source material was blood. The CDR3 is CASSTVVDTQYF. In nucleotides, the CDR3 is TGTGCCAGCTCGACCGTGGTGGATACGCAGTATTTT.